This T cell receptor (beta chain) was captured in a study of type 1 regulatory T cells. Study details: An in vitro protocol generated T-allo10, a Tr1-enriched, alloantigen-specific CD4 T cell product.

One entry per CDR3 protein results from TCRdb running MiXCR on the reads. Here the sample spans more than 50,000 distinct CDR3 sequences, over 50% being singletons. Study-wide points: Compared with non-Tr1 cells, Tr1 cells showed a narrower TCR repertoire.

Germline CDR1 is SGHRS and CDR2 is YFSETQ. The CDR3 runs 14 residues. Trimming pared 4 bases from V and 0 bases from J, leaving 7 bases between. Points on this clonotype: The antigen remains unidentified.

This chain joins TRBV5-1 and TRBJ1-4; no firm D call. Sequenced material: cultured non-Tr1 T cells, either the whole culture or a sorted T cell fraction (not recorded which). The receptor was derived from a human donor in good health. The CDR3 region is CASSPTATNEKLFF. CDR3 bases: TGCGCCAGCAGCCCGACTGCAACTAATGAAAAACTGTTTTTT.